This T cell receptor (beta chain) was recorded in a study of blood T cell repertoires in COVID-19. Study as a whole: The United States, Italy and Spain supplied acute and convalescent COVID-19 samples. Sources were T cells, B-cell-depleted T cells, or PBMCs; the material itself was cDNA or gDNA.

Profiling relied on immunoSEQ multiplex PCR, and the TCRdb table lists in-frame clones only, not all of them. This table holds under 200,000 clones, roughly 86% found once. Clinical histories supplied by participants themselves formed the basis of cohort assignment. The length of the CDR3 is 15 residues. CDR1 KGHSH and CDR2 LQKENI come from the germline V gene. V was trimmed by 6 bases and J by 8 bases, leaving 20 bases between them. Sequences were obtained from PBMCs or T cells enriched from blood (not recorded which). This receptor was identified in a middle-aged man with acute COVID-19. V usage is TRBV18 and J usage is TRBJ2-1; TRBD1 is a possible D gene (5 bases). The CDR3 nucleotides read TGTGCCAGCTCCGGCGCGCAGGGTAACTTAGATGAGCAGTTCTTC. Translated: CASSGAQGNLDEQFF.